What follows describes a single T cell receptor beta chain. What this receptor recognizes is not known. No much larger clonotype is one base removed from it; base qualities were not supplied. Preparation of the library involved the immunoSEQ multiplex PCR assay. Rearranged TCR beta chain sequences were amplified with the hsTCRB Kit following the manufacturer's protocol. An Illumina MiSeq was used to sequence the TCRB libraries. Concerning the study's data processing: The proprietary platform of the kit vendor was used for demultiplexing, trimming and gene mapping. TCRdb limited this immuneACCESS table to in-frame rearrangements with V and J called. A share of clones is missing; checked studies link under half to unresolved V genes, and the rest is unexplained. That table supplies the V and J calls and clone size; D and trimming were determined from the DNA. The sample yields fewer than 85,000 clones; roughly four fifths were counted once. The ten largest clones add up to around 5% of the sample.

These data are taken from a study of a mutant IDH1 vaccine in newly diagnosed glioma (dated by TCRdb to about 2021). At the level of the whole study: Vaccination was initiated 4-6 weeks after radiotherapy alone, or concurrently with temozolomide cycles in the chemotherapy-containing groups. Of the approximately 33 patients who were treated, around 62% were male and roughly 38% were female, and the mean age was about 40 years. Peripheral blood was drawn at six visits: V03 (baseline), V05, V07, V10, V12 and V13. For exploratory analyses, longitudinal TCRB deep sequencing was carried out in around 24 treated patients wherever samples were available. Visit V12 was the week-35 safety follow-up and visit V13 was the week-47 end of study. Before enrollment, patients had received standard therapy of radiotherapy alone, temozolomide alone, or radiochemotherapy with temozolomide; most received the combination.

V is clipped by 0 bases and J by 3 bases, and the sequence between their germline boundaries is 10 bases long. The CDR3 contains 15 residues, cysteine and phenylalanine counted. Only CDR3 DNA is held: 45 bases, read in frame from base 1. In the germline V gene, CDR1 corresponds to SGDLS and CDR2 to YYNGEE. Beyond this particular receptor, the publication reports: No apparent relationship was observed between pseudoprogression and alterations in the top peripheral T cell clonotypes detected by TCRB sequencing. It was noted by the authors that analyses of patient blood samples could not be reproduced owing to sample limitations. Immune responses induced by the vaccine were seen in over 90% of patients across multiple MHC alleles. Availability determined which PBMC samples were chosen for TCRB deep sequencing.

The sample's time point label, decoded: week 47, end of study. Each vaccine dose was 300 ug of a 20-mer mutant IDH1 peptide in Montanide, given subcutaneously with topical imiquimod. Across visits V03 through V10, patients got a total of eight vaccinations, given in weeks 1, 3, 5, 7, 11, 15, 19 and 23. The donors had newly diagnosed IDH1-mutant astrocytomas of WHO grade 3 or 4 that showed loss of nuclear ATRX. The samples were drawn from NOA16, a multicentre, single-arm, open-label phase I trial in Germany that tested a mutant IDH1 peptide vaccine in humans for the first time. The DNeasy Blood and Tissue Kit was used to extract genomic DNA from EDTA blood for TCRB sequencing.

This specimen was PBMCs, taken from a glioma patient whose treatment included an IDH1 peptide vaccine. The receptor's source is a man between 40 and 49 years old with glioma. The V and J genes are TRBV9 and TRBJ2-1; no D gene is confidently identified. The CDR3 corresponds to CASSVDGGLYNEQFF. The sequenced DNA is TGTGCCAGCAGCGTAGATGGCGGCCTCTACAATGAGCAGTTCTTC.